These 23 T cell receptor beta chains came from one sample sequenced in a study of cytomegalovirus exposure and HLA in healthy donors. Using immunoSEQ multiplex PCR, the repertoire was profiled, and TCRdb retains in-frame clones only, with some absent. Of over 60,000 clones in the sample, roughly 96% were seen once. Sequenced sample: PBMCs. The receptors here all came from a man aged 18 to 29 in good health and CMV-seronegative.

The rearrangement joins TRBV7-9 to TRBJ1-1; no clear D gene. Germline assignment: CDR1 SEHNR and CDR2 FQNEAQ (reference sequence). Trimming stripped 5 bases from V and 0 bases from J, with 16 bases between. The length of the CDR3 is 16 residues. CDR3: CASSPEGTGVNTEAFF. The CDR3 DNA follows: TGTGCCAGCAGCCCGGAAGGTACCGGGGTGAACACTGAAGCTTTCTTT.

The chain carries TRBV9 and TRBJ2-3, with 7 nucleotides matching TRBD2. There are 13 residues in the CDR3. In germline, CDR1 is SGDLS, CDR2 YYNGEE. The ends lost 4 bases at V and 7 bases at J; junction bases unmatched: 6. The DNA for the CDR3 is TGTGCCAGCAGCTCCAGACTAGCTTATACGCAGTATTTT. This encodes CASSSRLAYTQYF.

The CDR3 reads CASSKDSSPTLNYGYTF. In nucleotides, the CDR3 is TGTGCCAGCAGCAAAGATAGCAGTCCTACTCTTAACTATGGCTACACCTTC. V usage is TRBV21-1 and J usage is TRBJ1-2. TRBV21-1 is a pseudogene segment. This CDR3 is built from 17 residues.

The J gene is TRBJ2-1, the V gene TRBV9; possible D gene TRBD1, 6 bases. V lost 0 bases, J lost 6 bases, and 13 bases lay in between. The CDR3 has 15 residues. The V gene's germline CDR1 is SGDLS and CDR2 YYNGEE. The CDR3 loop reads CASSVGGGSSNEQFF. Written as DNA, the CDR3 is TGTGCCAGCAGCGTAGGAGGGGGTAGTAGCAATGAGCAGTTCTTC.

This clone has a single count. The V and J genes are TRBV6-6 and TRBJ1-3; D perhaps matches TRBD1 (6 bases). V lost 0 bases, J lost 0 bases, and 9 bases lay in between. The germline V gene encodes CDR1 MNHNY and CDR2 SVGAGI (reference sequence). The CDR3 is made up of 16 amino acids. CDR3 loop: CASSYSEGVSGNTIYF. CDR3 sequence (DNA): TGTGCCAGCAGTTACTCAGAGGGGGTCTCTGGAAACACCATATATTTT.

In nucleotides, the CDR3 is TGTGCCAGCAAATACGGGAGAGAGAACACTGAAGCTTTCTTT. It encodes CASKYGRENTEAFF. The chain uses TRBV7-3 and TRBJ1-1; D is unresolved. CDR1 and CDR2 from the germline V gene are SGHTA and FQGTGA. CDR3 length: 14 amino acids. V was cut by 7 bases and J by 1 base, with 13 bases left in between. The full variable domain, with the rest looked up from reference TRBV7-3 and TRBJ1-1, is GAGVSQTPSNKVTEKGKYVELRCDPISGHTALYWYRQSLGQGPEFLIYFQGTGAADDSGLPNDRFFAVRPEGSVSTLKIQRTERGDSAVYLCASKYGRENTEAFFGQGTRLTVV.

The V and J genes are TRBV10-3 and TRBJ1-2; tentative D call: TRBD1 (5 bases). The CDR3 is 11 amino acids. The V gene lost 4 bases and the J gene lost 8 bases, with 8 bases spanning the gap. Germline assignment: CDR1 ENHRY and CDR2 SYGVKD. CDR3 sequence (DNA): TGTGCCATCAGTGGGGGGGAAGGCTACACCTTC. This translates into CAISGGEGYTF.

V and J are TRBV4-3 and TRBJ2-5; D may be TRBD1 (6 bases). The germline V gene encodes CDR1 LGHNA and CDR2 YSLEER. With 3 bases removed from V and 4 bases from J, the gap between germline ends came to 21 bases. The CDR3 consists of 17 residues. CDR3 region: CASSQGVGRGKGETQYF. The CDR3, as DNA: TGCGCCAGCAGCCAGGGGGTGGGCAGGGGCAAGGGAGAGACCCAGTACTTC.

This chain links TRBV7-8 with TRBJ1-5; unclear D gene. With 4 bases removed from V and 7 bases from J, the gap between germline ends came to 26 bases. Germline lookup yields CDR1 SGHVS and CDR2 FQNEAQ. The CDR3 runs 18 residues. CDR3: CASSSGITINAGSQPQHF. The CDR3 bases are TGTGCCAGCAGCTCCGGGATCACCATAAACGCGGGCTCGCAGCCCCAGCATTTT. The entire variable domain, with the rest obtained from reference TRBV7-8 and TRBJ1-5, is as follows: GAGVSQSPRYKVAKRGQDVALRCDPISGHVSLFWYQQALGQGPEFLTYFQNEAQLDKSGLPSDRFFAERPEGSVSTLKIQRTQQEDSAVYLCASSSGITINAGSQPQHFGDGTRLSIL.

The chain recombines TRBV4-3 with TRBJ2-1; a weak D match, TRBD1 (5 bases). CDR1 and CDR2 from the germline V gene are LGHNA and YSLEER. The CDR3 has 15 amino acids. V dropped 1 base and J dropped 3 bases, with 10 bases sitting between them. CDR3 DNA: TGCGCCAGCAGCCAAGGTCTTCAGGGCTACAATGAGCAGTTCTTC. Amino acids: CASSQGLQGYNEQFF.

The chain carries TRBV6-5 and TRBJ2-3; 8 bases match TRBD2. CDR1 is MNHEY and CDR2 is SVGAGI in the germline V gene. CDR3 length: 16 residues. V trimming: 0 bases; J trimming: 5 bases; junction bases outside the gene matches: 7. This CDR3 is CASSYSTGGLGDTQYF. The CDR3 region has the DNA TGTGCCAGCAGTTACTCCACGGGGGGGCTTGGAGATACGCAGTATTTT.

V gene TRBV25-1 combines with J gene TRBJ2-7, with D possibly TRBD2 on 5 matching bases. The CDR3 has 16 amino acids. Trimming shortened V by 3 bases and J by 2 bases, and 17 bases separated the two germline ends. The germline gives CDR1 MGHDK, CDR2 SYGVNS. This CDR3 reads CASSDTKFRDTYEQYF. The CDR3 coding sequence is TGTGCCAGCAGTGACACCAAATTCCGGGATACCTACGAGCAGTACTTC.

V usage is TRBV5-6 and J usage is TRBJ2-7; no clear D. Germline-derived CDR1 and CDR2 are SGHDT and YYEEEE. The length of the CDR3 is 12 residues. Trimming cost V 2 bases and J 1 base, with 4 bases left between them. CDR3 bases: TGTGCCAGCAGCTTTCTATCCTACGAGCAGTACTTC. Its protein is CASSFLSYEQYF.

V usage is TRBV9 and J usage is TRBJ2-1, with TRBD2 identical over 8 bases. Germline trimming cut 0 bases from V and 5 bases from J; bases unmatched to any gene: 4. Looked up from germline, CDR1 is SGDLS and CDR2 is YYNGEE. This CDR3 has 15 residues. CDR3 nucleotides: TGTGCCAGCAGCGTAGCGGGGGGGGAGAACAATGAGCAGTTCTTC. Translated, it gives CASSVAGGENNEQFF.

J is TRBJ2-1 and V is TRBV25-1, with D possibly being TRBD2 (6 bases). V gave up 1 base and J gave up 4 bases, with 14 bases separating them. In germline, CDR1 is MGHDK, CDR2 SYGVNS. This CDR3 has 16 residues. CDR3 amino acids: CASSEFGGAGYNEQFF. In nucleotides, the CDR3 is TGTGCCAGCAGTGAATTCGGCGGCGCGGGATACAATGAGCAGTTCTTC. The complete variable domain, with remaining parts taken from reference TRBV25-1 and TRBJ2-1, reads EADIYQTPRYLVIGTGKKITLECSQTMGHDKMYWYQQDPGMELHLIHYSYGVNSTEKGDLSSESTVSRIRTEHFPLTLESARPSHTSQYLCASSEFGGAGYNEQFFGPGTRLTVL.

CDR3 amino acids: CASSSGTGFLYSGNTIYF. The DNA of the CDR3 is TGTGCCAGCAGCTCCGGGACAGGGTTCCTATACTCTGGAAACACCATATATTTT. The rearrangement joins TRBV7-6 to TRBJ1-3, with TRBD1 identical over 9 bases. The CDR3 extends over 18 amino acids. The V and J ends lost 4 bases and 0 bases, in that order; junction bases with no gene match: 10. Looked up from germline, CDR1 is SGHVS and CDR2 is FNYEAQ.

This clone was found once. The chain is built from TRBV28 and TRBJ1-2; TRBD1 is a possible D gene (5 bases). The V and J ends lost 3 bases and 8 bases respectively, with 13 bases between them. There are 13 residues in the CDR3. CDR1 is MDHEN and CDR2 is SYDVKM in the germline V gene. CDR3 coding DNA: TGTGCCAGCAGTTTCATCAGGGTGGAGGGCTACACCTTC. Translated: CASSFIRVEGYTF.

The chain carries TRBV28 and TRBJ2-6, with a tentative D call TRBD1 (6 bases). Germline CDR1 MDHEN, CDR2 SYDVKM. Trimming left V 7 bases short and J 1 base short, with 17 bases between. The CDR3 has 17 amino acids. The CDR3 spells CASTWSRGISGANVLTF. CDR3 bases: TGTGCCAGCACCTGGTCCAGGGGAATTTCTGGGGCCAACGTCCTGACTTTC. Filled out from reference TRBV28 and TRBJ2-6, the complete variable domain reads DVKVTQSSRYLVKRTGEKVFLECVQDMDHENMFWYRQDPGLGLRLIYFSYDVKMKEKGDIPEGYSVSREKKERFSLILESASTNQTSMYLCASTWSRGISGANVLTFGAGSRLTVL.

The rearrangement links TRBV19 to TRBJ1-1; D not certain. This CDR3 is built from 14 residues. The ends were cut back, 7 bases at V and 6 bases at J, with 18 bases in the middle. Germline V gene data show CDR1 as LNHDA and CDR2 as SQIVND (reference sequence). This chain's CDR3 is CASTQVREGAEAFF. The DNA for the CDR3 is TGTGCCAGTACTCAAGTGAGGGAAGGAGCTGAAGCTTTCTTT.

In nucleotides, the CDR3 is TGTGCCATCAGTAGGCCGCCAGGACAGGGCAACTATGGCTACACCTTC. It is translated as CAISRPPGQGNYGYTF. V usage is TRBV10-3 and J usage is TRBJ1-2; 8 nucleotides align to TRBD1. This CDR3 is 16 amino acids long. Trimming cost V 5 bases and J 2 bases; bases outside gene matches: 10. Looked up from germline, CDR1 is ENHRY and CDR2 is SYGVKD.

This chain uses TRBV6-5 with TRBJ2-7; no firm D call. Trimming removed 6 bases from V and 6 bases from J, with 9 bases in between. CDR1 and CDR2 from the germline V gene are MNHEY and SVGAGI. CDR3 size: 11 residues. In DNA form, the CDR3 reads TGTGCCAGCAGCCAGCGTTCCGAGCAGTACTTC. This translates into CASSQRSEQYF.

J is TRBJ2-1 and V is TRBV4-1; TRBD2 might be the D (7 bases). Trimming left V 1 base short and J 5 bases short, with 15 bases between. The germline V gene has CDR1 MGHRA and CDR2 YSYEKL. This CDR3 has 16 residues. This chain's CDR3 is CASSQGGAGADNEQFF. The CDR3 region has the DNA TGCGCCAGCAGCCAAGGGGGCGCGGGGGCGGACAATGAGCAGTTCTTC.

The chain has TRBV7-9 and TRBJ2-7, with D perhaps TRBD1 (5 bases). The CDR3 covers 14 residues. Germline CDR1 and CDR2: SEHNR and FQNEAQ (reference sequence). The V end was cut by 1 base, the J end by 7 bases, with 14 bases between. The CDR3 protein is CASSLGPGSGEQYF. The DNA of the CDR3 is TGTGCCAGCAGCTTAGGGCCAGGGTCAGGGGAGCAGTACTTC. Supplemented by reference TRBV7-9 and TRBJ2-7, the full variable domain reads DTGVSQNPRHKITKRGQNVTFRCDPISEHNRLYWYRQTLGQGPEFLTYFQNEAQLEKSRLLSDRFSAERPKGSFSTLEIQRTEQGDSAMYLCASSLGPGSGEQYFGPGTRLTVT.